This T cell receptor (beta chain) appears in the sequencing data of a study of cytomegalovirus exposure and HLA in healthy donors. Overall study context: The roughly 100 million unique TCR beta sequences, from some 170 million T cells, were found by an earlier analysis. Overall study findings and caveats: DRB1 showed the most TCR associations and HLA-C the fewest in a later analysis, as rates varied by HLA locus.

Germline V gene sequence: CDR1 MDHEN, CDR2 SYDVKM. The CDR3 length is 17 residues. The V gene end was trimmed by 6 bases and the J gene end by 0 bases; junction bases not matched to a gene: 10. To note about this clone: The antigen remains unidentified.

Vbeta (60) and Jbeta (13) primers were used in the PCR. Sequencing was performed with immunoSEQ multiplex PCR; in TCRdb, only in-frame clones are kept and a portion is missing. Among 170,000 or so clones listed, 70% to 85% were seen once. This clonotype originated in a woman aged 25 to 39 in good health and CMV-seronegative. The sequenced material came from PBMCs. The V and J genes are TRBV28 and TRBJ2-3; 9 bases match TRBD2. CDR3 DNA sequence: TGTGCCAGCAGCCTTACGCCCACTAGCGGGAGCACAGATACGCAGTATTTT. Its translation is CASSLTPTSGSTDTQYF.